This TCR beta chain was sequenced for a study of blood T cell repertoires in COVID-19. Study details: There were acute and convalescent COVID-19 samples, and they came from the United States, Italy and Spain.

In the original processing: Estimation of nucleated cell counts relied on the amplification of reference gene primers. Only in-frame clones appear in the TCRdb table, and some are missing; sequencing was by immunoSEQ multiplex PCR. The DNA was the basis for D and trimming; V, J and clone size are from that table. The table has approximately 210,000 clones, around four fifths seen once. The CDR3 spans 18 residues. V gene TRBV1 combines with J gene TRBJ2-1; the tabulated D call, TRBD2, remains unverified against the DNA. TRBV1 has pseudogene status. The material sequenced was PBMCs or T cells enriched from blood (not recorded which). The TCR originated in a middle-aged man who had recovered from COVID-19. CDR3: CTSSHNPAGPQVYNEQFF. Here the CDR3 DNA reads TGCACCAGCAGCCATAATCCTGCGGGCCCTCAGGTTTACAATGAGCAGTTCTTC.